This T cell receptor beta chain was identified during a study of PD-1 blockade in classical Hodgkin lymphoma. Study-level findings and limits: TCR diversity at baseline was reported to be reduced in newly diagnosed patients relative to healthy donors. The authors have not defined what causes the repertoire differences, possibly disease activity or prior therapy.

The germline CDR1 and CDR2 sequences are SGHRS and YFSETQ. Deletions cut 2 bases from V and 5 bases from J, with 17 bases between. This CDR3 has 16 residues. Profiled with immunoSEQ multiplex PCR; TCRdb holds only in-frame clones, not every one. This table holds 31,000 or so clones, less than 75% found once. Time point denoted: cycle 4 day 1 (C4D1), after five to seven weeks of nivolumab. Every patient was affected by relapse after autologous stem cell transplantation, while exposure to brentuximab vedotin was not uniform. Best responses fell into complete response, partial response or progressive disease. Of note for this clone: Antigen unknown.

Sequencing used peripheral blood mononuclear cells (PBMCs), obtained before the fourth cycle of nivolumab. The sequence was collected from a human donor with classical Hodgkin lymphoma. The chain links TRBV5-1 to TRBJ2-1; D may correspond to TRBD1 or TRBD2 (5 bases each). The CDR3 DNA is TGCGCCAGCAGCTTACTAGGACACCCCCTAGACAATGAGCAGTTCTTC. Its protein is CASSLLGHPLDNEQFF.